This TCR beta chain was captured by sequencing in a study of molecular identifiers for immune sequencing clone quantification. V dropped 7 bases and J dropped 5; count of bases not matched to a gene: 7. The CDR3 is 13 amino acids. Germline lookup yields CDR1 SEHNR and CDR2 FQNEAQ (reference sequence). TCRdb itself ran the PCR reads through MiXCR, one entry per CDR3 protein. This table has around 460,000 distinct CDR3 sequences, approximately 25% appearing once. Libraries for naive CD8 T cells, which were made from about 20,000 to 1,000,000 sorted cells, drew on 10%, 30% or 50% of the RNA. The TCR comes from a human donor in good health. Some libraries in this study had Jurkat cell RNA spiked in. Sequencing was performed on naive CD8+ T cells from blood, with Jurkat cell RNA spiked in. The subset is: FACS-sorted CD8+CD4-CCR7+CD45RA+ naive T cells. The chain uses TRBV7-9 and TRBJ2-5, with 7 bases aligning to TRBD1. CDR3: CASTWGRGETQYF. The CDR3 DNA reads TGTGCCAGCACCTGGGGCAGGGGGGAGACCCAGTACTTC.